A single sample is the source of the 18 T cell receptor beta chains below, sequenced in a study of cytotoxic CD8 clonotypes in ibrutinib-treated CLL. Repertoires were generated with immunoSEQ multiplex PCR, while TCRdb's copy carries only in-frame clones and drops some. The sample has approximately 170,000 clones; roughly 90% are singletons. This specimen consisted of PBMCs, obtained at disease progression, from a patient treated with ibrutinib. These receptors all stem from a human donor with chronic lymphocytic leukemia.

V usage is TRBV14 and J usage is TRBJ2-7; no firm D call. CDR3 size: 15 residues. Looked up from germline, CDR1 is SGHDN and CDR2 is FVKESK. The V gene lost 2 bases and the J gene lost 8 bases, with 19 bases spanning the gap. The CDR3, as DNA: TGTGCCAGCAGCCAAAGTGGCTCCCCCCAACGACAGCAGTACTTC. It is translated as CASSQSGSPQRQQYF.

As DNA, the CDR3 is TGTGCCAGAAGACAGCTGCAGAACACTGAAGCTTTCTTT. This sequence encodes CARRQLQNTEAFF. This chain uses TRBV2 with TRBJ1-1, with D possibly TRBD1 on 5 matching bases. The CDR3 spans 13 residues. The V and J ends lost 9 bases and 1 base respectively, with 12 bases between them. Germline V gene data show CDR1 as SNHLY and CDR2 as FYNNEI.

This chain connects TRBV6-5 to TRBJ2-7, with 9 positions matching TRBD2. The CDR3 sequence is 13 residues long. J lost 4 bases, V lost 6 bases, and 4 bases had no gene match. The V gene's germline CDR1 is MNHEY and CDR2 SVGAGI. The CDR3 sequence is CASSAGGRYEQYF. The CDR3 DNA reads TGTGCCAGCAGCGCGGGAGGGCGATACGAGCAGTACTTC.

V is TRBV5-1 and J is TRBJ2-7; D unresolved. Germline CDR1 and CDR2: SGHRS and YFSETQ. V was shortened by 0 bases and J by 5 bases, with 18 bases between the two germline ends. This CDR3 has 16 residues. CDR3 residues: CASSLEGPPALNEQYF. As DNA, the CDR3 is TGCGCCAGCAGCTTGGAGGGCCCCCCGGCCCTTAACGAGCAGTACTTC.

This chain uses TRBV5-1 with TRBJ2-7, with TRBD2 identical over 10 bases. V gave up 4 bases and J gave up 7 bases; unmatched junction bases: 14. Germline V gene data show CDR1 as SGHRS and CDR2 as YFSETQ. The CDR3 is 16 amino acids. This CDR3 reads CASSLPGTSDPREQYF. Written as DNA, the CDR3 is TGCGCCAGCAGCCTCCCCGGGACTAGCGATCCTAGGGAGCAGTACTTC.

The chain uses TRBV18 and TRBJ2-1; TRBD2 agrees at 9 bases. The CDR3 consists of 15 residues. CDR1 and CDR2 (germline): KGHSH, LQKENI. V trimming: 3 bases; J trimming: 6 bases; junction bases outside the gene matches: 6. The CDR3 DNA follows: TGTGCCAGCTCACCTCGGCTAGCGGGGTTCAATGAGCAGTTCTTC. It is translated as CASSPRLAGFNEQFF.

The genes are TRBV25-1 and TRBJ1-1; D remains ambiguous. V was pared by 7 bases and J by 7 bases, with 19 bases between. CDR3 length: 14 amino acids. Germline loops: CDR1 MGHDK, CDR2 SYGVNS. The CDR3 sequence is CASTGRGALSEAFF. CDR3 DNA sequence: TGTGCCAGCACCGGACGTGGTGCGTTAAGTGAAGCTTTCTTT.

The CDR3 bases are TGTGCCAGCAGCTTGTATCGTGGGGACTACGAGCAGTACTTC. Translated: CASSLYRGDYEQYF. The rearrangement links TRBV7-8 to TRBJ2-7; D call uncertain. Trimming took 3 bases from V and 3 from J, leaving 12 bases between them. The CDR3 loop spans 14 amino acids. Germline CDR1 SGHVS, CDR2 FQNEAQ.

CDR3 in amino acids: CASSRPGAGTGRETQYF. The CDR3, as DNA: TGTGCCAGCAGCCGACCCGGGGCAGGGACGGGGCGAGAGACCCAGTACTTC. The rearrangement uses TRBV7-6 and TRBJ2-5, with D perhaps being TRBD1 or TRBD2 (5 bases each). The germline V gene encodes CDR1 SGHVS and CDR2 FNYEAQ. The CDR3 covers 17 residues. Trimming removed 5 bases from V and 4 bases from J, with 23 bases in between. Complete variable domain (other parts from reference TRBV7-6 and TRBJ2-5): GAGVSQSPRYKVTKRGQDVALRCDPISGHVSLYWYRQALGQGPEFLTYFNYEAQQDKSGLPNDRFSAERPEGSISTLTIQRTEQRDSAMYRCASSRPGAGTGRETQYFGPGTRLLVL.

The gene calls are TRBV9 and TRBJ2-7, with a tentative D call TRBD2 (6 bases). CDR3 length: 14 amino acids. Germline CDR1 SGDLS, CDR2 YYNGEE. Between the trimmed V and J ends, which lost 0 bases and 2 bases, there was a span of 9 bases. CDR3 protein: CASSVESSAYEQYF. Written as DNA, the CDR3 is TGTGCCAGCAGCGTAGAGTCTAGCGCCTACGAGCAGTACTTC.

Here the CDR3 reads CASSAVGGTAISGNTIYF. DNA for the CDR3: TGTGCCAGCAGCGCGGTGGGTGGGACCGCGATCTCTGGAAACACCATATATTTT. The gene calls are TRBV5-6 and TRBJ1-3, with D maybe TRBD1 (5 bases). This CDR3 spans 18 amino acids. The V gene lost 4 bases and the J gene lost 0 bases, with 20 bases spanning the gap. Germline V gene lookup returns CDR1 SGHDT and CDR2 YYEEEE.

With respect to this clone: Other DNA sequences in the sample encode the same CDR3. CDR3: CASSLGGTGELFF. DNA of the CDR3: TGTGCCAGCAGCTTAGGAGGCACCGGGGAGCTGTTTTTT. The J gene is TRBJ2-2, the V gene TRBV7-3; tentative D call: TRBD2 (5 bases). Trimming took off 2 bases at V and 4 bases at J, with 5 bases between the two ends. Germline assignment: CDR1 SGHTA and CDR2 FQGTGA. The CDR3 contains 13 residues.

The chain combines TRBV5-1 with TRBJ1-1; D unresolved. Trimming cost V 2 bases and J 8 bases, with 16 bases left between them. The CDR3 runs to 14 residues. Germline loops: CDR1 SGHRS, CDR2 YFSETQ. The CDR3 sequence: CASSLKYGPGEAFF. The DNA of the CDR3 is TGCGCCAGCAGCTTAAAGTATGGTCCGGGAGAAGCTTTCTTT.

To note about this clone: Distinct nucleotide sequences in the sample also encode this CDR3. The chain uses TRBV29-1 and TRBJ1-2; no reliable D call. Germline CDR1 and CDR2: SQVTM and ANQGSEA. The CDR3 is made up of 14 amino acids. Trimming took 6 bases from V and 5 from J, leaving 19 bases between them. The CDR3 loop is CSVLIQPTGYGYTF. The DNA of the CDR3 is TGCAGCGTCCTTATACAACCGACTGGGTATGGCTACACCTTC.

The chain's CDR3 is CASSLFRLAGGEQYF. The CDR3 coding sequence is TGTGCCAGCAGTTTATTCAGACTAGCGGGGGGCGAGCAGTACTTC. This rearrangement joins TRBV28 to TRBJ2-7, with 13 bases matching TRBD2. Germline-derived CDR1 and CDR2 are MDHEN and SYDVKM. This CDR3 is built from 15 residues. V shed 1 base and J 6 bases; nucleotides not matched to a gene: 3.

The CDR3 nucleotides are TGTGCCAGTAGTATTAAAAGGACTTTAAATGAAAAACTGTTTTTT. Its protein is CASSIKRTLNEKLFF. The genes are TRBV19 and TRBJ1-4; D gene ambiguous. The germline V gene has CDR1 LNHDA and CDR2 SQIVND (reference sequence). The CDR3 runs 15 residues. Trimming left V 3 bases short and J 5 bases short, with 13 bases between. Looking up the rest from reference TRBV19 and TRBJ1-4 gives the full variable domain: DGGITQSPKYLFRKEGQNVTLSCEQNLNHDAMYWYRQDPGQGLRLIYYSQIVNDFQKGDIAEGYSVSREKKESFPLTVTSAQKNPTAFYLCASSIKRTLNEKLFFGSGTQLSVL.

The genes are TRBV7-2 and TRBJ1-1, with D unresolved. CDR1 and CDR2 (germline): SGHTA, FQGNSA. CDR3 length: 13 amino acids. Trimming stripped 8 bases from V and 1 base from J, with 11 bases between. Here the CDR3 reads CASAGQPNTEAFF. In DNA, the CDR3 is TGTGCCAGCGCCGGTCAGCCGAACACTGAAGCTTTCTTT.

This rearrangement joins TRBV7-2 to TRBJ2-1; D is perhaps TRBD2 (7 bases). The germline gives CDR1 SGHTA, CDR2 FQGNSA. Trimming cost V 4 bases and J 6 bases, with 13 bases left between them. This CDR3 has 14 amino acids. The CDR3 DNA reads TGTGCCAGCAGCTCGGGACGGGGGGCCAATGAGCAGTTCTTC. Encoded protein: CASSSGRGANEQFF.